This T cell receptor (beta chain) was observed in a study of breast tumors, draining lymph nodes, adjacent tissues. Study-level results: Tumor repertoires ranked between lymph nodes and nontumor tissue in diversity, with V and J gene preferences. Most tumor T cells seemingly derive from lymph node, then expand in tumor.

This clonotype occurred many times. Antigen unknown. TCRdb reprocessed the multiplex PCR reads with MiXCR, giving one entry per CDR3 protein. The data hold under 150,000 distinct CDR3 sequences, with just under 20% observed a single time. Axillary draining lymph nodes of breast cancer patients supplied the node samples. Sequenced: axillary lymph node tissue. The sequence was obtained from a female donor with breast cancer. Some clones in this sample may be carry-over from other donors' samples.

The CDR3 here is CASSSGSTNEQFF. DNA for the CDR3: TGTGCCAGTAGTAGCGGGAGTACGAATGAGCAGTTCTTC. The chain uses TRBV19 and TRBJ2-1; TRBD2 aligns across 7 bases. The V segment lost 4 bases and the J segment 7 bases; nucleotides outside the gene matches: 4. Germline CDR1 and CDR2: LNHDA and SQIVND (reference sequence). The CDR3 length is 13 residues.